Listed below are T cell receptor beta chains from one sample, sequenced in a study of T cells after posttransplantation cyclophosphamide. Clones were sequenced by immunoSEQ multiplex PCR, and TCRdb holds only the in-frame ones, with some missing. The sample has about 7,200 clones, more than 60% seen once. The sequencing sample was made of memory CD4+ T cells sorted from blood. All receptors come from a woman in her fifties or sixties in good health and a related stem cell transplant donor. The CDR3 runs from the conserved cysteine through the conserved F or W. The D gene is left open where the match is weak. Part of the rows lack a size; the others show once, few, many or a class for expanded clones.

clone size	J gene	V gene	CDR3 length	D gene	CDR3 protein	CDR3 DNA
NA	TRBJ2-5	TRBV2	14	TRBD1	CASSQDRGRETQYF	TGTGCCAGCAGCCAGGACAGGGGTCGGGAGACCCAGTACTTC
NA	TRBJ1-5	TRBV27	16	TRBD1	CASKGPGQGLHQPQHF	TGTGCCAGCAAAGGGCCGGGACAGGGACTTCATCAGCCCCAGCATTTT
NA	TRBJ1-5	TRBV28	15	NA	CASSIRGRYNQPQHF	TGTGCCAGCAGTATAAGGGGCCGTTACAATCAGCCCCAGCATTTT
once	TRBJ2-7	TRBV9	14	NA	CASSVVASSYEQYF	TGTGCCAGCAGCGTGGTTGCGAGTTCCTACGAGCAGTACTTC
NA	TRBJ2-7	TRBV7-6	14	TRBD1	CASSLTDRGHEQYF	TGTGCCAGCAGCTTAACAGACAGGGGGCACGAGCAGTACTTC
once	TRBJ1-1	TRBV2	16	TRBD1	CASSVLAGTENTEAFF	TGTGCCAGCAGTGTATTAGCCGGGACAGAGAACACTGAAGCTTTCTTT
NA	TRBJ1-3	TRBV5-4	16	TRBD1	CASSSIQGSSGNTIYF	TGTGCCAGCAGCTCGATACAGGGGAGCTCTGGAAACACCATATATTTT
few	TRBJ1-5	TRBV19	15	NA	CASSIDGGLGQPQHF	TGTGCCAGTAGTATAGATGGGGGGTTGGGTCAGCCCCAGCATTTT
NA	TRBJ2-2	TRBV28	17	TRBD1	CASSLPLGTGRAGELFF	TGTGCCAGCAGTTTACCTTTGGGGACAGGTAGAGCCGGGGAGCTGTTTTTT
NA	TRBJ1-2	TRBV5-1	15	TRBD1	CASSRDDRDNYGYTF	TGCGCCAGCAGCCGGGACGACAGGGATAACTATGGCTACACCTTC
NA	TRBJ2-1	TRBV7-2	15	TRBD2	CASSPGTRGFNEQFF	TGTGCCAGCAGCCCCGGGACTAGGGGGTTCAATGAGCAGTTCTTC
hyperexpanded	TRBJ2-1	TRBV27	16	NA	CASSSPTGSGLNEQFF	TGTGCCAGCAGTTCGCCGACAGGTTCGGGCCTCAATGAGCAGTTCTTC
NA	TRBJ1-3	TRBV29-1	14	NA	CSVGRDDSGNTIYF	TGCAGCGTGGGGCGGGACGACTCTGGAAACACCATATATTTT
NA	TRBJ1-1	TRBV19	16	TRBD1	CASSIIPGQGNTEAFF	TGTGCCAGTAGTATTATACCGGGACAGGGAAACACTGAAGCTTTCTTT
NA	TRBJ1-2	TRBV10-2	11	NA	CASSADYGYTF	TGCGCCAGCAGTGCAGACTATGGCTACACCTTC
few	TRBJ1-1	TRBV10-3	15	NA	CAISELGPRNTEAFF	TGTGCCATCAGTGAGTTGGGCCCGCGGAACACTGAAGCTTTCTTT
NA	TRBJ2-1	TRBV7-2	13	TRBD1	CASSLGQNNEQFF	TGTGCCAGCAGCTTGGGACAGAACAATGAGCAGTTCTTC
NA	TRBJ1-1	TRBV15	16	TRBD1	CATSRGLQGIDTEAFF	TGTGCCACCAGCAGAGGATTACAGGGGATCGACACTGAAGCTTTCTTT
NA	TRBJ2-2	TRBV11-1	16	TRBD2	CASSLLYGRLPGELFF	TGTGCCAGCAGCTTATTATACGGGAGGTTACCCGGGGAGCTGTTTTTT
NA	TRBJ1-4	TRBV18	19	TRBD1	CASSPRTGESLATNEKLFF	TGTGCCAGCTCACCGCGGACAGGAGAATCCCTTGCAACTAATGAAAAACTGTTTTTT
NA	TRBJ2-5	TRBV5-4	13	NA	CASSLSGVKTQYF	TGTGCCAGCAGCTTATCGGGAGTAAAGACCCAGTACTTC
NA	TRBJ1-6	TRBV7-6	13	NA	CASSLGTRVPLHF	TGTGCCAGCAGCTTAGGAACTAGGGTCCCCCTCCACTTT
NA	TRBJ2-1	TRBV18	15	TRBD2	CASSPGEGGSPEQFF	TGTGCCAGCTCACCTGGGGAGGGCGGTAGTCCTGAGCAGTTCTTC
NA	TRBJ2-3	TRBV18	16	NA	CASSPGVAASTDTQYF	TGTGCCAGCTCACCCGGGGTCGCGGCCTCCACAGATACGCAGTATTTT
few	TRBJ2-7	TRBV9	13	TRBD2	CASSVGGRAEQYF	TGTGCCAGCAGCGTAGGAGGGAGGGCCGAGCAGTACTTC
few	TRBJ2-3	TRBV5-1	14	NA	CASSLGGSTDTQYF	TGCGCCAGCAGCTTGGGTGGCAGCACAGATACGCAGTATTTT
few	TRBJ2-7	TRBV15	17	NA	CATSRDQGTYYSYEQYF	TGTGCCACCAGCAGAGACCAGGGGACATATTACTCCTACGAGCAGTACTTC
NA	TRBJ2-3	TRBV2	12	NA	CASSFTEDTQYF	TGTGCCAGCAGTTTCACAGAAGATACGCAGTATTTT
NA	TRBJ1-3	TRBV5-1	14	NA	CASSLAGRLNTIYF	TGCGCCAGCAGCTTGGCAGGGCGTCTGAACACCATATATTTT
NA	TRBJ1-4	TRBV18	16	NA	CASSHNLAELNEKLFF	TGTGCCAGCTCTCATAATCTAGCGGAACTCAATGAAAAACTGTTTTTT
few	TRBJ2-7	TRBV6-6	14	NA	CASSSAGGRSEQYF	TGTGCCAGCAGTTCCGCTGGAGGGCGGAGTGAGCAGTACTTC
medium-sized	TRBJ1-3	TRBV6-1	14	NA	CASSWGVSGNTIYF	TGTGCCAGCAGTTGGGGGGTATCTGGAAACACCATATATTTT
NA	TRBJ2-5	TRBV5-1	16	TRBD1	CASSSLGQGALETQYF	TGCGCCAGCAGCTCACTAGGACAGGGGGCCTTAGAGACCCAGTACTTC
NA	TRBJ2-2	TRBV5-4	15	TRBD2	CVGAPGLAGAGELFF	TGTGTGGGCGCACCGGGACTAGCTGGCGCCGGGGAGCTGTTTTTT
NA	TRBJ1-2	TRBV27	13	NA	CASSLQASYGYTF	TGTGCCAGCAGTTTACAGGCGTCCTATGGCTACACCTTC
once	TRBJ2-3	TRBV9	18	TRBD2	CASSAPSGRPPSTDTQYF	TGTGCCAGCAGCGCGCCTAGCGGGAGGCCCCCGAGCACAGATACGCAGTATTTT
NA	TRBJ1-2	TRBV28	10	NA	CASSHGDYTF	TGTGCCAGCAGCCACGGGGACTACACCTTC
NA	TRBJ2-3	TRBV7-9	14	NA	CASSLVVSTDTQYF	TGTGCCAGCAGCTTAGTCGTCTCGACAGATACGCAGTATTTT
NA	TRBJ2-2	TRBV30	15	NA	CAWSPPGDDTGELFF	TGTGCCTGGAGTCCACCCGGGGATGATACCGGGGAGCTGTTTTTT
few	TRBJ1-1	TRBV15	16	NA	CATSRGGGASGTEAFF	TGTGCCACCAGCAGAGGAGGAGGAGCTAGCGGGACTGAAGCTTTCTTT
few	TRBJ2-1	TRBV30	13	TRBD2	CAWNGRVFGEQFF	TGTGCCTGGAACGGGAGGGTTTTCGGTGAGCAGTTCTTC
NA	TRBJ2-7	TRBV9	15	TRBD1	CASSVGSGGVGEQYF	TGTGCCAGCAGCGTAGGATCAGGGGGCGTAGGGGAGCAGTACTTC
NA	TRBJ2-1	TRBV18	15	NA	CASSVQGPVRNEQFF	TGTGCCAGCTCCGTCCAGGGGCCGGTCCGGAATGAGCAGTTCTTC
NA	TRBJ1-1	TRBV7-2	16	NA	CASSLRISGLYTEAFF	TGTGCCAGCAGCCTTAGAATATCGGGTCTCTACACTGAAGCTTTCTTT
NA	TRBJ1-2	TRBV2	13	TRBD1	CASRLTGEGGYTF	TGTGCCAGCAGACTTACAGGGGAAGGTGGCTACACCTTC
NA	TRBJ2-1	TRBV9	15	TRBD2	CASSVASGFYNEQFF	TGTGCCAGCAGCGTAGCTAGCGGGTTTTACAATGAGCAGTTCTTC
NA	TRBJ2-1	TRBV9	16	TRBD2	CASSVGTSGISNEQFF	TGTGCCAGCAGCGTAGGTACTAGCGGGATTAGCAATGAGCAGTTCTTC
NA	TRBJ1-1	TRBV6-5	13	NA	CASSILGGERAFF	TGTGCCAGCAGTATCCTTGGGGGGGAGAGGGCTTTCTTT
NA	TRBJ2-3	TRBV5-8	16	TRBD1	CASSQRQGAGADTQYF	TGTGCCAGCAGCCAAAGACAGGGGGCAGGGGCAGATACGCAGTATTTT
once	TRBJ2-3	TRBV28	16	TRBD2	CASSAPSGTQGDTQYF	TGTGCCAGCAGTGCCCCTAGCGGAACCCAAGGGGATACGCAGTATTTT
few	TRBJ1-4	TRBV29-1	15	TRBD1	CSVAYRGTAFEKLFF	TGCAGCGTTGCCTACAGGGGGACGGCCTTTGAAAAACTGTTTTTT
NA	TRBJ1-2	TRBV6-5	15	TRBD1	CASSYRGQGAYGYTF	TGTGCCAGCAGTTATCGCGGCCAGGGGGCGTATGGCTACACCTTC
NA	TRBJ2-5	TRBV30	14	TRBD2	CAWNGRASLETQYF	TGTGCCTGGAACGGGAGGGCCTCTCTGGAGACCCAGTACTTC
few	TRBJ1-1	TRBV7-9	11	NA	CASSAGPEAFF	TGTGCCAGCAGCGCAGGCCCTGAAGCTTTCTTT
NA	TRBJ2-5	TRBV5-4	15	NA	CASSSLRGSQETQYF	TGTGCCAGCAGCTCACTACGGGGGTCCCAAGAGACCCAGTACTTC
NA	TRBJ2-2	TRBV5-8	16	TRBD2	CATVGLAGEEVGELFF	TGTGCCACCGTGGGACTAGCGGGAGAAGAGGTCGGGGAGCTGTTTTTT
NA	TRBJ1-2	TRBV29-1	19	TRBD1	CSVDEGGQGAAFRDYGYTF	TGCAGCGTTGATGAGGGTGGGCAGGGGGCCGCGTTTCGGGACTATGGCTACACCTTC
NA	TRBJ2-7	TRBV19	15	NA	CASSIVAESFYEQYF	TGTGCCAGTAGTATAGTAGCGGAGTCTTTCTACGAGCAGTACTTC
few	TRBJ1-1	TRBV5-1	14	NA	CASSLGQMNTEAFF	TGCGCCAGCAGCTTGGGACAGATGAACACTGAAGCTTTCTTT
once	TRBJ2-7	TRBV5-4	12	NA	CASSLDAYEQYF	TGTGCCAGCAGCCTGGACGCGTACGAGCAGTACTTC